This TCR beta chain was observed in a study of cytomegalovirus exposure and HLA in healthy donors. General study results and limits: Further analysis, carried out later, found HLA-associated TCR beta chains more clonally expanded than equally common other chains. In an earlier analysis, most TCR beta V segments were productive about 90% or about 30% of the time.

The PCR contained 60 Vbeta and 13 Jbeta primers. The data were produced by immunoSEQ multiplex PCR, yet TCRdb's version contains in-frame clones alone and is incomplete. The sample shows some 80,000 clones, less than 85% of them seen only once. V lost 5 bases and J 4 bases, leaving 8 bases between the germline ends. This CDR3 has 11 residues. Germline lookup yields CDR1 DFQATT and CDR2 SNEGSKA (reference sequence). About this clone: The antigen is undetermined.

What was sequenced was PBMCs. This chain links TRBV20-1 with TRBJ1-2; no definite D call. This TCR was recovered from a human donor in good health. The CDR3, as DNA: TGCAGTGCTGCTGGAGGCTATGGCTACACCTTC. Translation: CSAAGGYGYTF.